This TCR beta chain originates from a study of control samples from healthy donors and cancer patients. V was trimmed by 7 bases and J by 7 bases, leaving 16 bases between them. The CDR3 length is 13 residues. Germline CDR1 reads ENHRY; CDR2 reads SYGVKD. Sequencing used immunoSEQ multiplex PCR; TCRdb keeps in-frame clones, though not all of them. The sample carries roughly 45,000 clones, 86% recorded once. The sequence was obtained from a woman in her 50s with lung cancer. The sequencing input was PBMCs. J is TRBJ1-1 and V is TRBV10-3; D gene uncertain. CDR3 amino acids: CAITRLREGEAFF. The CDR3 DNA reads as TGTGCCATCACCCGACTTCGGGAGGGTGAAGCTTTCTTT.